Following are 25 T cell receptor beta chains from one sample sequenced in a study of T cells in Graves' hyperthyroidism and ophthalmopathy. The TCR beta CDR3 regions underwent amplification using RNA transcripts as the source. First-round RT-PCR targeting the TCR CDR3 was performed with the HTBI primer set. One entry per CDR3 protein results from TCRdb running MiXCR on the multiplex PCR reads. The data show 90,000 to 120,000 distinct CDR3 sequences, about 15% seen once. Sequenced input: blood. Source of these receptors: a woman in her 50s with Graves' hyperthyroidism.

This clonotype was observed at least ten times. The chain employs TRBV29-1 and TRBJ2-7; 7 bases are a match to TRBD2. V dropped 4 bases and J dropped 1; count of bases not matched to a gene: 16. The germline gives CDR1 SQVTM, CDR2 ANQGSEA. The CDR3 runs 17 residues. For the CDR3, the DNA is TGCAGCGTTGTGGGGCTAGCGGACGCCATAGGGTCCTACGAGCAGTACTTC. This codes for CSVVGLADAIGSYEQYF.

V gene TRBV6-5 combines with J gene TRBJ1-5; D gene uncertain. CDR1 MNHEY and CDR2 SVGAGI come from the germline V gene. This CDR3 spans 14 amino acids. The ends were cut back, 6 bases at V and 1 base at J, with 10 bases in the middle. CDR3 sequence (DNA): TGTGCCAGCAGGGGGTCAGAGAGCAATCAGCCCCAGCATTTT. This gives the protein CASRGSESNQPQHF.

This clonotype showed up just once. J is TRBJ2-3 and V is TRBV4-1, with 14 bases matching TRBD2. Germline V gives CDR1 MGHRA, CDR2 YSYEKL. V was clipped by 1 base and J by 4 bases; unmatched bases: 4. This CDR3 is built from 17 residues. CDR3 region: CASSQVQTSGRADTQYF. DNA for the CDR3: TGCGCCAGCAGCCAAGTCCAGACTAGCGGGAGGGCAGATACGCAGTATTTT.

This clonotype was detected many times. This chain uses TRBV7-8 with TRBJ2-7; 7 bases agree with TRBD1. The CDR3 spans 16 residues. Germline CDR1 reads SGHVS; CDR2 reads FQNEAQ. The V and J ends lost 1 base and 6 bases, in that order; junction bases with no gene match: 12. CDR3 region: CASSLERGQFAAEQYV. The CDR3 DNA sequence: TGTGCCAGCAGCTTAGAAAGGGGACAGTTCGCTGCCGAGCAGTACGTC.

The genes are TRBV11-2 and TRBJ2-7; TRBD2 might be the D (6 bases). There are 15 residues in the CDR3. CDR1 SGHAT and CDR2 FQNNGV come from the germline V gene. V shed 5 bases and J shed 0 bases, with 14 bases lying between them. The CDR3 bases are TGTGCCAGCAGCGACCGGAGGGGAACCTCCTACGAGCAGTACTTC. It yields the protein CASSDRRGTSYEQYF.

In this sample, this clonotype turned up many times. This chain links TRBV5-1 with TRBJ2-7; 14 bases are a match to TRBD2. Germline values: CDR1 SGHRS, CDR2 YFSETQ. There are 18 residues in the CDR3. V was clipped by 4 bases and J by 3 bases; unmatched bases: 12. DNA for the CDR3: TGCGCCAGCAGCCTAGGGACTAGCGGGAGAAGGAGGGGCTACGAGCAGTACTTC. This encodes CASSLGTSGRRRGYEQYF.

In its sample, this clonotype was seen many times. This rearrangement joins TRBV5-4 to TRBJ2-1, with a possible D match to TRBD2 (5 bases). CDR1 SGHNT and CDR2 YYREEE come from the germline V gene (reference sequence). Trimming pared 2 bases from V and 2 bases from J, leaving 17 bases between. The CDR3 spans 17 residues. The CDR3 here is CASSFGPLAGPYNEQFF. In nucleotides, the CDR3 is TGTGCCAGCAGCTTCGGGCCTTTGGCGGGCCCCTACAATGAGCAGTTCTTC.

In this sample, this clonotype turned up many times. V is TRBV18 and J is TRBJ2-5; D tentatively reads TRBD1 or TRBD2 (5 bases each). CDR1 and CDR2 from the germline V gene are KGHSH and LQKENI. V lost 0 bases to trimming and J lost 3 bases, with 20 bases between them. The CDR3 spans 18 residues. The CDR3 is CASSPPLYRDGIKETQYF. The CDR3 DNA is TGTGCCAGCTCACCACCCTTATATAGGGACGGAATCAAAGAGACCCAGTACTTC.

This clonotype came up many times. V gene TRBV4-1 combines with J gene TRBJ1-5; D remains unclear. The V end lost 1 base, the J end lost 2 bases, and 6 bases lay between the germline ends. Germline assignment: CDR1 MGHRA and CDR2 YSYEKL. This CDR3 spans 14 amino acids. The CDR3 DNA sequence: TGCGCCAGCAGCCAAGGGGTAGGCAATCAGCCCCAGCATTTT. This encodes CASSQGVGNQPQHF.

This clonotype was detected ten times or more. The chain combines TRBV28 with TRBJ2-7; 10 nucleotides match TRBD2. Germline V gives CDR1 MDHEN, CDR2 SYDVKM. CDR3 length equals 14 residues. J gave up 3 bases and V 4 bases, and 3 bases lay outside the gene matches. In DNA form, the CDR3 reads TGTGCCAGCAGTTCGTGGACTAGCGGCTACGAGCAGTACGTC. This translates into CASSSWTSGYEQYV.

The chain carries TRBV2 and TRBJ2-1; TRBD2 might be the D (6 bases). Germline values: CDR1 SNHLY, CDR2 FYNNEI. The CDR3 covers 16 residues. The V end was cut by 2 bases, the J end by 2 bases, with 13 bases between. This CDR3 reads CASSEYLRGTYNEQFF. CDR3 in DNA: TGTGCCAGCAGTGAATATTTGCGGGGAACCTACAATGAGCAGTTCTTC.

This clonotype was detected many times. V is TRBV5-8 and J is TRBJ1-4; D is unresolved. Germline V gives CDR1 SGHTS, CDR2 YDEGEE. The CDR3 has 13 residues. CDR3 loop: CAFRGYYAEKLFF. In DNA form, the CDR3 reads TGTGCATTCCGAGGGTACTACGCGGAAAAACTGTTTTTT.

This clonotype appeared many times. V is TRBV18 and J is TRBJ2-3; D not resolved. CDR1 KGHSH and CDR2 LQKENI come from the germline V gene. This CDR3 is 16 amino acids long. Trimming took off 6 bases at V and 2 bases at J, with 18 bases between the two ends. CDR3 DNA sequence: TGTGCCAGCTCCCAAAGTGCCGGGTTATACACAGATACGCAGTATTTT. The encoded protein is CASSQSAGLYTDTQYF. The variable domain in full, with the rest retrieved from reference TRBV18 and TRBJ2-3, is NAGVMQNPRHLVRRRGQEARLRCSPMKGHSHVYWYRQLPEEGLKFMVYLQKENIIDESGMPKERFSAEFPKEGPSILRIQQVVRGDSAAYFCASSQSAGLYTDTQYFGPGTRLTVL.

The V call is TRBV16, the J call TRBJ1-6; TRBD1 matches at 7 bases. Looked up from germline, CDR1 is KGHSY and CDR2 is FQNENV. The trim removed 4 bases at V and 0 bases at J, leaving 3 bases unmatched. The CDR3 spans 16 residues. The CDR3 sequence is CASSLTGDSYNSPLHF. Written as DNA, the CDR3 is TGTGCCAGCAGCCTCACAGGGGACTCCTATAATTCACCCCTCCACTTT. Looking up the rest from reference TRBV16 and TRBJ1-6 gives the full variable domain: GEEVAQTPKHLVRGEGQKAKLYCAPIKGHSYVFWYQQVLKNEFKFLISFQNENVFDETGMPKERFSAKCLPNSPCSLEIQATKLEDSAVYFCASSLTGDSYNSPLHFGNGTRLTVT.

As concerns this clonotype: This sequence may be a read error, since a much larger clone differs from it by one base. The gene calls are TRBV10-3 and TRBJ2-1; 7 bases align to TRBD2. CDR1 ENHRY and CDR2 SYGVKD come from the germline V gene. V lost 3 bases, J lost 7 bases, and 15 bases stayed unmatched. The CDR3 contains 17 residues. The CDR3 region is CAISETVGGPMGNEQFF. In DNA form, the CDR3 reads TGTGCCATCAGTGAAACAGTGGGAGGGCCGATGGGTAATGAGCAGTTCTTC.

The genes are TRBV7-2 and TRBJ2-7; 8 bases match TRBD1. V gave up 5 bases and J gave up 4 bases; unmatched junction bases: 7. Germline V gene data show CDR1 as SGHTA and CDR2 as FQGNSA. The CDR3 runs 14 residues. The CDR3, as DNA: TGTGCCAGCAGCAAGACGACAGGGGTTTACGAGCAGTACTTC. Residues: CASSKTTGVYEQYF.

Many counts were recorded for this clonotype. This chain uses TRBV7-2 with TRBJ2-5; D may be TRBD2 (6 bases). Germline lookup yields CDR1 SGHTA and CDR2 FQGNSA. The CDR3 is made up of 14 amino acids. V dropped 5 bases and J dropped 5 bases, with 15 bases sitting between them. The DNA of the CDR3 is TGTGCCAGCAGCGGACCCGGGACTCGGGAGACCCAGTACTTC. This codes for CASSGPGTRETQYF. Full variable domain (remainder filled in from reference TRBV7-2 and TRBJ2-5): GAGVSQSPSNKVTEKGKDVELRCDPISGHTALYWYRQSLGQGLEFLIYFQGNSAPDKSGLPSDRFSAERTGGSVSTLTIQRTQQEDSAVYLCASSGPGTRETQYFGPGTRLLVL.

At least ten counts were recorded for this clonotype. This chain uses TRBV5-8 with TRBJ1-1, with 8 nucleotides matching TRBD1. V was clipped by 3 bases and J by 6 bases; unmatched bases: 10. Germline V gene data show CDR1 as SGHTS and CDR2 as YDEGEE. The CDR3 is made up of 15 amino acids. The CDR3 loop is CASSSASDRAAEAFF. The CDR3 DNA reads TGTGCCAGCAGCTCCGCCTCGGACAGGGCCGCTGAAGCTTTCTTT.

This clonotype came up many times. The rearrangement links TRBV28 to TRBJ2-7; no definite D call. V lost 7 bases and J 6 bases, leaving 13 bases between the germline ends. The CDR3 totals 12 residues. Germline V gives CDR1 MDHEN, CDR2 SYDVKM. CDR3 amino acids: CASTSYNGEQYF. The CDR3 DNA follows: TGTGCCAGCACCTCTTACAACGGCGAGCAGTACTTC.

This rearrangement joins TRBV3-1 to TRBJ1-1, with no clear D. Germline-derived CDR1 and CDR2 are LGHDT and YNNKEL (reference sequence). V was cut by 7 bases and J by 3 bases, with 9 bases left in between. CDR3 size: 12 residues. CDR3 coding DNA: TGTGCCAGCACCGCCGGGGACACTGAAGCTTTCTTT. Its protein is CASTAGDTEAFF.

This clonotype was counted a single time. The genes are TRBV20-1 and TRBJ2-1; TRBD2 aligns across 12 bases. Unmatched junction bases numbered 6, after V lost 5 bases and J lost 7 bases. Germline V gives CDR1 DFQATT, CDR2 SNEGSKA (reference sequence). The CDR3 contains 14 residues. In DNA form, the CDR3 reads TGCAGTGCTGCCCAGACTAGCGGGGGAAATGAGCAGTTCTTC. The encoded protein is CSAAQTSGGNEQFF.

The sample holds many counts of this clonotype. The rearrangement uses TRBV6-5 and TRBJ1-5; the match to TRBD1 covers 8 bases. Germline values: CDR1 MNHEY, CDR2 SVGAGI. J gave up 4 bases and V 0 bases, and 5 bases lay outside the gene matches. The CDR3 is 16 amino acids. The CDR3 sequence is CASSYSPRQGNQPQHF. The CDR3 DNA is TGTGCCAGCAGTTACTCACCGAGACAGGGGAATCAGCCCCAGCATTTT.

This clonotype was observed at least ten times. This sequence joins TRBV9 and TRBJ1-3, with TRBD1 identical over 8 bases. The CDR3 covers 16 residues. Germline V CDR1 and CDR2: SGDLS, YYNGEE. After removal of 1 base from V and 2 bases from J, the junction contained 5 bases not matched to a gene. The chain's CDR3 is CASSVSPGGTGNTIYF. As DNA, the CDR3 is TGTGCCAGCAGCGTAAGCCCAGGGGGCACTGGAAACACCATATATTTT.

The chain combines TRBV11-1 with TRBJ2-1; 7 bases are shared with TRBD2. Trimming removed 1 base from V and 2 bases from J; junction bases left unmatched: 2. Germline V gene data show CDR1 as SGHAT and CDR2 as FQDESV (reference sequence). CDR3 length: 15 amino acids. The CDR3 here is CASSLGSGTYNEQFF. The CDR3 coding sequence is TGTGCCAGCAGCTTAGGAAGCGGGACCTACAATGAGCAGTTCTTC.

This clonotype was recorded many times. The genes are TRBV2 and TRBJ2-5; D unclear. Per germline, CDR1 SNHLY and CDR2 FYNNEI. CDR3 length equals 14 residues. Trimming shortened V by 5 bases and J by 2 bases, and 12 bases separated the two germline ends. CDR3 sequence (DNA): TGTGCCAGCAGTAAAGGCATAGAACAAGAGACCCAGTACTTC. Its translation: CASSKGIEQETQYF.